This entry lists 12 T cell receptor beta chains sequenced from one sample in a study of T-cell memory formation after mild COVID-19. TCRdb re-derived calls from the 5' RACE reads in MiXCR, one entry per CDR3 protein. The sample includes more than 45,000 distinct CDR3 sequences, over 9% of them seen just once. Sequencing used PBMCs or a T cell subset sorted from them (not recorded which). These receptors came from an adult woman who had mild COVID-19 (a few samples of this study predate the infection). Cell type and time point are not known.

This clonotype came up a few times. The CDR3 nucleotides are TGTGCCAGCAGCTTGGGAGGAACCCAAGAGACCCAGTACTTC. Its protein product is CASSLGGTQETQYF. The chain couples TRBV7-9 to TRBJ2-5; D might be TRBD2 (6 bases). Trimming took 3 bases from V and 1 from J, leaving 9 bases between them. Looked up from germline, CDR1 is SEHNR and CDR2 is FQNEAQ (reference sequence). The CDR3 loop spans 14 amino acids.

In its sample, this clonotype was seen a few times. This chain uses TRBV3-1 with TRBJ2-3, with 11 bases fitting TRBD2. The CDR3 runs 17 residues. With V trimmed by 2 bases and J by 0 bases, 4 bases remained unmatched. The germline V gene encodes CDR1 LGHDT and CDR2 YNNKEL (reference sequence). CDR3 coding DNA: TGTGCCAGCAGCCAAAATAGCGGGGGGGGTAGCACAGATACGCAGTATTTT. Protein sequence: CASSQNSGGGSTDTQYF.

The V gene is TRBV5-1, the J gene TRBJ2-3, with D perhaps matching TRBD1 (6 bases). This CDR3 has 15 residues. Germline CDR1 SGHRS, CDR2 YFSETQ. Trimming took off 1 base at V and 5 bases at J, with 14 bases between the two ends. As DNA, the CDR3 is TGCGCCAGCAGCTTGTCTCCAGGGGCTGGAGATACGCAGTATTTT. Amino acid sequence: CASSLSPGAGDTQYF.

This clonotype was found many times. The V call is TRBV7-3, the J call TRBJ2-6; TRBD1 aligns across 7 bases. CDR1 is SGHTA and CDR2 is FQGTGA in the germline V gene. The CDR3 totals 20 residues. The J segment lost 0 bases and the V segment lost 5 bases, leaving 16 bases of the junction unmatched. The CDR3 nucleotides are TGTGCCAGCAGCCTCCAACCTCTGACAGGGATCTACTCTGGGGCCAACGTCCTGACTTTC. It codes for CASSLQPLTGIYSGANVLTF. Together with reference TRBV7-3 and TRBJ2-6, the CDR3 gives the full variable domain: GAGVSQTPSNKVTEKGKYVELRCDPISGHTALYWYRQSLGQGPEFLIYFQGTGAADDSGLPNDRFFAVRPEGSVSTLKIQRTERGDSAVYLCASSLQPLTGIYSGANVLTFGAGSRLTVL.

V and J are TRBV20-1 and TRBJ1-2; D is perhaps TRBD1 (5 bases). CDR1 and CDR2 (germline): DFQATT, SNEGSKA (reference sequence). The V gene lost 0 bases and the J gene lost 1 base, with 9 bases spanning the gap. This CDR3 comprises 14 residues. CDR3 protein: CSAREAGLNYGYTF. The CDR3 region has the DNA TGCAGTGCTAGAGAGGCGGGACTTAACTATGGCTACACCTTC.

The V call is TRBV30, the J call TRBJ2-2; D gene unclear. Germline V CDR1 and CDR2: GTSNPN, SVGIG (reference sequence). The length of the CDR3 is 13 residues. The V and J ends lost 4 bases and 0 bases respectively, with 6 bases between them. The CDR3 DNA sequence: TGTGCCTGGAAAGGCCCGAACACCGGGGAGCTGTTTTTT. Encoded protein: CAWKGPNTGELFF.

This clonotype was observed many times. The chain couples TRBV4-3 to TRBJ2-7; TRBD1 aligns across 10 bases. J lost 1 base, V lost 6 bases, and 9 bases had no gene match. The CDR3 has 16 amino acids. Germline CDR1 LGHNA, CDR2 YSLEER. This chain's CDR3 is CASSFSGTGESYEQYF. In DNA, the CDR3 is TGCGCCAGCAGTTTTTCCGGGACAGGGGAATCCTACGAGCAGTACTTC.

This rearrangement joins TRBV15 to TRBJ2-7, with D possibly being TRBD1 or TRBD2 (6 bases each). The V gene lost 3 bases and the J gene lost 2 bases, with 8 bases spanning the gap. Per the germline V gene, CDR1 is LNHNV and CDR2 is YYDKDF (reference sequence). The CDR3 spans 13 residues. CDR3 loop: CATSREGAYEQYF. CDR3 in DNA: TGTGCCACCAGCAGGGAGGGGGCCTACGAGCAGTACTTC. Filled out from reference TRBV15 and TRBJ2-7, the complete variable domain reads DAMVIQNPRYQVTQFGKPVTLSCSQTLNHNVMYWYQQKSSQAPKLLFHYYDKDFNNEADTPDNFQSRRPNTSFCFLDIRSPGLGDTAMYLCATSREGAYEQYFGPGTRLTVT.

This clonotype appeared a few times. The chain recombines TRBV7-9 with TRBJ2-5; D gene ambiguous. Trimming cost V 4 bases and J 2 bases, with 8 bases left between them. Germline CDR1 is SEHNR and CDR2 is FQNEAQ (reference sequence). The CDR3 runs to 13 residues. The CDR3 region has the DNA TGTGCCAGCAGCTCCGGGCCTCAAGAGACCCAGTACTTC. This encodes CASSSGPQETQYF.

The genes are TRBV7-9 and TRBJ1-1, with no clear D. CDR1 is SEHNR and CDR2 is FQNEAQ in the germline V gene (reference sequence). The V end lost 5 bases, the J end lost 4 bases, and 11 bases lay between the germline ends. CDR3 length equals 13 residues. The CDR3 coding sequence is TGTGCCAGCAGCCCTACCCCGGGCACTGAAGCTTTCTTT. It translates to CASSPTPGTEAFF.

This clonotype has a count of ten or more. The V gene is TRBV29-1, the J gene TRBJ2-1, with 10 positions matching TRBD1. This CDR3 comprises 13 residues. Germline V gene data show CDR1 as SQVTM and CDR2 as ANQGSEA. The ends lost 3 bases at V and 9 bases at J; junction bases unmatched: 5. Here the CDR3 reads CSVERDRGAEQFF. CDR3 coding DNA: TGCAGCGTTGAGCGGGACAGGGGAGCTGAGCAGTTCTTC.

CDR3 region: CASSSVATNEKLFF. The DNA for the CDR3 is TGTGCCAGCAGTTCAGTTGCAACTAATGAAAAACTGTTTTTT. The rearrangement joins TRBV12-3 or TRBV12-4 to TRBJ1-4, with unresolved D. This CDR3 is built from 14 residues. The V and J ends lost 4 bases and 0 bases respectively, with 6 bases between them.